These 29 T cell receptor beta chains came from one sample sequenced in a study of tumor-infiltrating lymphocytes in oesophageal squamous cell carcinoma. MiXCR, run by TCRdb on the PCR reads, gives a single entry per CDR3 protein. Among under 20,000 distinct CDR3 sequences listed, around 43% were seen once. Specimen: blood. The receptors originated from a male donor with esophageal squamous cell carcinoma.

The chain combines TRBV7-2 with TRBJ2-2; 12 bases agree with TRBD1. J was trimmed by 6 bases and V by 5 bases; bases with no gene match: 4. The CDR3 loop spans 15 amino acids. The germline CDR1 and CDR2 sequences are SGHTA and FQGNSA. The CDR3 protein is CASSLGQGASGELFF. CDR3 nucleotide sequence: TGTGCCAGCAGCCTGGGACAGGGGGCATCCGGGGAGCTGTTTTTT.

This clonotype has ten or more counts. The J gene is TRBJ2-1, the V gene TRBV14; 8 positions agree with TRBD2. Trimming took 0 bases from V and 3 from J; bases not matched to a gene: 7. The CDR3 is made up of 17 amino acids. Germline V gene data show CDR1 as SGHDN and CDR2 as FVKESK. CDR3 DNA: TGTGCCAGCAGCCAAGAGTATCGACTAGCGTACTACAATGAGCAGTTCTTC. Translation: CASSQEYRLAYYNEQFF. The full variable domain, in which reference TRBV14 and TRBJ2-1 provide the parts outside the CDR3, is EAGVTQFPSHSVIEKGQTVTLRCDPISGHDNLYWYRRVMGKEIKFLLHFVKESKQDESGMPNNRFLAERTGGTYSTLKVQPAELEDSGVYFCASSQEYRLAYYNEQFFGPGTRLTVL.

This clonotype was seen only a few times. The chain links TRBV11-1 to TRBJ2-5; the D gene is possibly TRBD2 (5 bases). Judging by the DNA end, TRBJ2-1 fits better; the J call may be wrong. The CDR3 sequence is 14 residues long. Looked up from germline, CDR1 is SGHAT and CDR2 is FQDESV (reference sequence). CDR3 sequence: CASSGDGVLDEQFF. As DNA, the CDR3 is TGTGCCAGCAGCGGAGACGGGGTTTTGGATGAGCAGTTCTTC.

The genes are TRBV20-1 and TRBJ2-7, with D unresolved. The assigned J gene may be wrong: the sequence end matches TRBJ2-5 better. The CDR3 consists of 12 residues. Germline lookup yields CDR1 DFQATT and CDR2 SNEGSKA (reference sequence). CDR3 in DNA: TGCAGTGCTAGGGCACTTCAAGAGACCCAGTACTTC. This encodes CSARALQETQYF.

This clonotype was recorded a few times. This chain connects TRBV7-2 to TRBJ1-1; D might be TRBD1 (6 bases). CDR3 length: 18 residues. Germline CDR1 reads SGHTA; CDR2 reads FQGNSA. Trimming pared 2 bases from V and 1 base from J, leaving 20 bases between. The CDR3 loop reads CASSLFLVGGRRNTEAFF. As DNA, the CDR3 is TGTGCCAGCAGCTTATTTTTGGTTGGGGGCAGGAGGAACACTGAAGCTTTCTTT.

As for this clonotype: The CDR3 carries no conserved terminal phenylalanine or tryptophan, so it likely arises from a read error. Because the CDR3's place on the DNA is in doubt, the DNA is left out and the CDR3 is given as listed by TCRdb. The CDR3 is CASSEYGDSSYEQYFGA. The rearrangement links TRBV6-5 to TRBJ2-6; the table gives TRBD1 as D, unverified against the DNA. From its first to its last residue, the CDR3 has 17 amino acids. The V gene's germline CDR1 is MNHEY and CDR2 SVGAGI.

A word on this clonotype: One end of the junction does not line up with germline, which may come from a read error. The genes are TRBV7-2 and TRBJ2-3; D ambiguous. The CDR3 consists of 15 residues. Germline V lookup: CDR1 SGHTA, CDR2 FQGNSA. The chain's CDR3 is CASSLLSSYNSPLHF. In DNA form, the CDR3 reads TGTGCCAGCAGCTTACTAAGCTCCTATAATTCACCCCTCCACTTC.

This clonotype was seen ten or more times. The rearrangement links TRBV5-6 to TRBJ1-4; maybe TRBD1 (5 bases). V dropped 4 bases and J dropped 7 bases, with 14 bases sitting between them. The germline V gene has CDR1 SGHDT and CDR2 YYEEEE. The CDR3 contains 14 residues. CDR3 sequence (DNA): TGTGCCAGCAGCCCCCTTTCCGGGGGTGAAAAACTGTTTTTT. It codes for CASSPLSGGEKLFF.

This rearrangement joins TRBV7-6 to TRBJ2-5, with 15 bases fitting TRBD2. The V gene end was trimmed by 5 bases and the J gene end by 3 bases; junction bases not matched to a gene: 4. This CDR3 contains 16 residues. CDR1 is SGHVS, CDR2 FNYEAQ, per germline. CDR3 DNA: TGTGCCAGCAGCACTGGACTAGCGGGAGGGAAAGAGACCCAGTACTTC. Protein: CASSTGLAGGKETQYF.

This clonotype was observed at least ten times. The rearrangement joins TRBV7-6 to TRBJ2-1, with TRBD2 identical over 10 bases. Germline V gives CDR1 SGHVS, CDR2 FNYEAQ. V was clipped by 0 bases and J by 6 bases; unmatched bases: 5. This CDR3 spans 16 amino acids. CDR3 in amino acids: CASSLATASGSNEQFF. Here the CDR3 DNA reads TGTGCCAGCAGCTTAGCCACGGCTAGCGGGAGCAATGAGCAGTTCTTC.

A note on this clonotype: This CDR3 fails to terminate in the conserved phenylalanine or tryptophan, so it likely reflects a read error. The limits of the CDR3 on the DNA are not certain, so only TCRdb's listed CDR3 is given. The chain is built from TRBV12-3 or TRBV12-4 and TRBJ2-6; TRBD1, the table's D call, lacks a check against the DNA. The CDR3 is made up of 13 amino acids, end residues included. CDR3 amino acids: CASNRGNIQYFGA.

Regarding this clonotype: Just one base apart from a much larger clone, this may be a read error. The V and J genes are TRBV2 and TRBJ2-6, with a tentative D call TRBD1 (6 bases). The DNA matches TRBJ2-1 better at its end, which makes the J call doubtful. CDR3 length: 13 amino acids. Germline lookup yields CDR1 SNHLY and CDR2 FYNNEI. The CDR3 protein is CASSRTERYEQFF. Here the CDR3 DNA reads TGTGCCAGCAGCCGGACAGAGCGCTACGAGCAGTTCTTC.

A remark on this clonotype: No conserved phenylalanine or tryptophan is present at the end of the CDR3, so a read error is the likely explanation. The limits of the CDR3 on the DNA are not certain, so only TCRdb's listed CDR3 is given. The chain is built from TRBV7-8 and TRBJ2-3; the table's D call TRBD1 went unverified against the DNA. The CDR3 length is 15 residues, termini included. CDR1 SGHVS and CDR2 FQNEAQ come from the germline V gene. The CDR3 region is CASSLDRGRDPVLRA.

This clonotype is medium-sized. The chain combines TRBV7-9 with TRBJ2-3; 15 bases map to TRBD2. The CDR3 extends over 17 amino acids. The trim removed 5 bases at V and 0 bases at J, leaving 3 bases unmatched. Germline V lookup: CDR1 SEHNR, CDR2 FQNEAQ (reference sequence). The CDR3 nucleotides read TGTGCCAGCAGCGATGGACTAGCGGGAGGGAGCACAGATACGCAGTATTTT. This encodes CASSDGLAGGSTDTQYF.

This clonotype was counted only a few times. This chain links TRBV10-2 with TRBJ2-1, with 9 bases lining up with TRBD1. Germline lookup yields CDR1 WSHSY and CDR2 SAAADI. This CDR3 is 15 amino acids long. V lost 6 bases and J lost 10; bases outside the gene matches: 13. This chain's CDR3 is CASRLQGALSYEQFF. The CDR3 nucleotides are TGCGCCAGCAGATTACAGGGGGCCCTCTCCTACGAGCAGTTCTTC.

Concerning this clonotype: A read error is likely, as this CDR3 ends without the conserved phenylalanine or tryptophan. The limits of the CDR3 on the DNA are not certain, so only TCRdb's listed CDR3 is given. The rearrangement uses TRBV7-8 and TRBJ2-6; the tabulated D call, TRBD1, remains unverified against the DNA. In germline, CDR1 is SGHVS, CDR2 FQNEAQ. A total of 15 residues make up the CDR3, ends included. CDR3 region: CASSSITGDIQYFGA.

Concerning this clonotype: One junction end does not reproduce the germline sequence, and a read error may be involved. J is TRBJ2-5 and V is TRBV5-3, with 9 bases fitting TRBD2. The better agreement between TRBJ2-1 and the DNA end casts doubt on the J call. TRBV5-3 is classed as an ORF, of uncertain function. The CDR3 sequence is 15 residues long. CDR3 nucleotide sequence: TGTGCCAGCAGCTTGGGCCTAGCGGGGTACGAAAAGCAGTTCTTC. As protein: CASSLGLAGYEKQFF.

This clonotype was seen a few times. J is TRBJ2-3 and V is TRBV5-1; D call uncertain. The germline V gene has CDR1 SGHRS and CDR2 YFSETQ. The CDR3 spans 16 residues. Trimming cost V 2 bases and J 0 bases, with 13 bases left between them. CDR3 nucleotide sequence: TGCGCCAGCAGCTTTTCTAGTTTCTCTAGCACAGATACGCAGTATTTT. It yields the protein CASSFSSFSSTDTQYF.

The CDR3 DNA sequence: TGTGCCAGCAGCTTAGGGGGTTTTGGGTGGGAGGGCTCCTACAATGAGCAGTACTTC. It is translated as CASSLGGFGWEGSYNEQYF. This chain joins TRBV7-2 and TRBJ2-5; the match to TRBD2 covers 7 bases. Germline CDR1 is SGHTA and CDR2 is FQGNSA. The CDR3 has 19 residues. V lost 1 base and J lost 11; bases outside the gene matches: 25.

There are many counts of this clonotype. The chain couples TRBV5-1 to TRBJ1-5; 8 bases are shared with TRBD1. V dropped 5 bases and J dropped 2; count of bases not matched to a gene: 3. The CDR3 contains 14 residues. The germline gives CDR1 SGHRS, CDR2 YFSETQ. The CDR3 nucleotides read TGCGCCAGCAGGCCGGACAGGGGCAATCAGCCCCAGCATTTT. Translation gives CASRPDRGNQPQHF. Full variable domain (missing parts from reference TRBV5-1 and TRBJ1-5): KAGVTQTPRYLIKTRGQQVTLSCSPISGHRSVSWYQQTPGQGLQFLFEYFSETQRNKGNFPGRFSGRQFSNSRSEMNVSTLELGDSALYLCASRPDRGNQPQHFGDGTRLSIL.

This chain connects TRBV7-2 to TRBJ2-7; 10 bases line up with TRBD1. Germline values: CDR1 SGHTA, CDR2 FQGNSA. This CDR3 region has 13 residues. With V trimmed by 5 bases and J by 5 bases, 3 bases remained unmatched. Here the CDR3 DNA reads TGTGCCAGCAGCCCCGGACAGGGGGACGAGCAGTACTTC. Protein product: CASSPGQGDEQYF.

This clonotype showed up many times. The chain links TRBV20-1 to TRBJ2-7; D gene uncertain. Per germline, CDR1 DFQATT and CDR2 SNEGSKA (reference sequence). Trimming took 2 bases from V and 4 from J, leaving 6 bases between them. This CDR3 comprises 11 residues. The CDR3 DNA sequence: TGCAGTGCTAGAAGATCGTACGAGCAGTACTTC. Its protein is CSARRSYEQYF.

The chain couples TRBV7-8 to TRBJ2-7; 8 positions agree with TRBD1. Germline assignment: CDR1 SGHVS and CDR2 FQNEAQ. V dropped 5 bases and J dropped 5; count of bases not matched to a gene: 8. This CDR3 comprises 14 residues. Written as DNA, the CDR3 is TGTGCCAGCAGCGCAAGACAGGGGATCGACGAGCAGTACTTC. It encodes CASSARQGIDEQYF. Combining the CDR3 with reference TRBV7-8 and TRBJ2-7 gives the whole variable domain GAGVSQSPRYKVAKRGQDVALRCDPISGHVSLFWYQQALGQGPEFLTYFQNEAQLDKSGLPSDRFFAERPEGSVSTLKIQRTQQEDSAVYLCASSARQGIDEQYFGPGTRLTVT.

This chain connects TRBV7-6 to TRBJ2-1, with TRBD1 identical over 8 bases. Near its end, the DNA agrees better with TRBJ2-5, so the J call may be wrong. The CDR3 is 16 amino acids. Germline V lookup: CDR1 SGHVS, CDR2 FNYEAQ. The CDR3 region has the DNA TGTGCCAGCAGCTTAGGAAGCCAGGGGGCGAGGGAGACCCAGTACTTC. This sequence encodes CASSLGSQGARETQYF.

A remark on this clonotype: This may come from a read error, since a much larger clone is one base off. This sequence joins TRBV7-2 and TRBJ1-1, with a possible D match to TRBD1 (6 bases). The germline V and J ends were trimmed by 4 bases and 3 bases, with 9 bases remaining between them. This CDR3 is 13 amino acids long. Germline assignment: CDR1 SGHTA and CDR2 FQGNSA. The CDR3 DNA is TGTGCCAGCAGCTGGCAGGGGCACACTGAAGCTTTCTTT. The encoded protein is CASSWQGHTEAFF. The full variable domain, completed using reference TRBV7-2 and TRBJ1-1, is GAGVSQSPSNKVTEKGKDVELRCDPISGHTALYWYRQSLGQGLEFLIYFQGNSAPDKSGLPSDRFSAERTGGSVSTLTIQRTQQEDSAVYLCASSWQGHTEAFFGQGTRLTVV.

This clonotype was seen only a few times. V gene TRBV7-8 combines with J gene TRBJ2-5; TRBD1 agrees at 8 bases. The CDR3 covers 18 residues. Germline V lookup: CDR1 SGHVS, CDR2 FQNEAQ. Trimming at V came to 1 base and at J to 5 bases, leaving 15 bases not matched to a gene. As DNA, the CDR3 is TGTGCCAGCAGCTTAGGTTCGGGTTGGCAGGGGGCCCGGGAGACCCAGTACTTC. Protein sequence: CASSLGSGWQGARETQYF.

In its sample, this clonotype was seen a few times. The gene calls are TRBV7-2 and TRBJ1-1; weak D call: TRBD1 (5 bases). In germline, CDR1 is SGHTA, CDR2 FQGNSA. The CDR3 has 14 residues. Trimming removed 6 bases at V and 1 base at J, with 12 bases between. CDR3 loop: CASSWGLTNTEAFF. The DNA for the CDR3 is TGTGCCAGCAGTTGGGGACTTACGAACACTGAAGCTTTCTTT.

This clonotype came up many times. V is TRBV11-2 and J is TRBJ2-3; 10 bases match TRBD2. Germline CDR1 is SGHAT and CDR2 is FQNNGV. V gave up 1 base and J gave up 4 bases; unmatched junction bases: 5. CDR3 length equals 16 residues. The CDR3: CASSLGLAGVADTQYF. The CDR3 DNA is TGTGCCAGCAGCTTAGGCCTAGCGGGAGTCGCAGATACGCAGTATTTT.

This clonotype was observed a few times. The rearrangement links TRBV10-1 to TRBJ2-3; perhaps TRBD2 as D (6 bases). Germline CDR1 and CDR2: WNHNN and SYGVQD (reference sequence). The CDR3 totals 16 residues. Trimming pared 4 bases from V and 2 bases from J, leaving 16 bases between. Here the CDR3 reads CASSGVGGAITDTQYF. In nucleotides, the CDR3 is TGCGCCAGCAGTGGTGTTGGAGGGGCGATCACAGATACGCAGTATTTT.